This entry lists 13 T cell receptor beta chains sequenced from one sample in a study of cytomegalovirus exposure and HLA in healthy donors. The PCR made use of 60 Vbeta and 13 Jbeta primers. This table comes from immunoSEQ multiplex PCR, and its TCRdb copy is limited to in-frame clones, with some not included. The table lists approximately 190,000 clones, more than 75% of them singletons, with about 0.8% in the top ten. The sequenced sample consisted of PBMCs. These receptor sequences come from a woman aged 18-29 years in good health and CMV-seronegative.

The CDR3 here is CASSLDYPETQYF. CDR3 coding DNA: TGTGCCAGCAGCTTAGATTATCCGGAGACCCAGTACTTC. This chain joins TRBV11-2 and TRBJ2-5; no firm D call. From germline, CDR1 is SGHAT and CDR2 FQNNGV. Trimming cost V 0 bases and J 5 bases, with 7 bases left between them. The CDR3 has 13 amino acids.

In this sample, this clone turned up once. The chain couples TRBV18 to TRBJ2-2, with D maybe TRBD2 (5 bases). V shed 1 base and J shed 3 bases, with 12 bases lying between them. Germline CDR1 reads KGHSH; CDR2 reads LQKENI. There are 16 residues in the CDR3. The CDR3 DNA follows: TGTGCCAGCTCACCACGCACTAGATCGGACACCGGGGAGCTGTTTTTT. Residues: CASSPRTRSDTGELFF.

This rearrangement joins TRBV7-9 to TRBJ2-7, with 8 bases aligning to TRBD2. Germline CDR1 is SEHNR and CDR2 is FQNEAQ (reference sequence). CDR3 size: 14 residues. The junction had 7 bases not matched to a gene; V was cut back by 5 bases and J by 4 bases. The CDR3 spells CASSPSGSAYEQYF. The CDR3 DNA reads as TGTGCCAGCAGCCCCAGCGGGAGTGCGTACGAGCAGTACTTC. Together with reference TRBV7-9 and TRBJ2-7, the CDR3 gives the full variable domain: DTGVSQNPRHKITKRGQNVTFRCDPISEHNRLYWYRQTLGQGPEFLTYFQNEAQLEKSRLLSDRFSAERPKGSFSTLEIQRTEQGDSAMYLCASSPSGSAYEQYFGPGTRLTVT.

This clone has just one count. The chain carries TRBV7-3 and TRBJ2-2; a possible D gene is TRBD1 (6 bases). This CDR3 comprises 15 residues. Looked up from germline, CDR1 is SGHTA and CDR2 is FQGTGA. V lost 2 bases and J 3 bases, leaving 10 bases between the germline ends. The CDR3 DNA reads TGTGCCAGCAGCTTAGTACAGGGTTACACCGGGGAGCTGTTTTTT. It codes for CASSLVQGYTGELFF.

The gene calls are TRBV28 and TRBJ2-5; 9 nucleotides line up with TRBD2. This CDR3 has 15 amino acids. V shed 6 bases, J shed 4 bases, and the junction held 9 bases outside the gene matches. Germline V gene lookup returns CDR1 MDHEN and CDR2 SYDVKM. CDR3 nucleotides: TGTGCCAGCAGGTCAACTAGCGGGTGGTCAGAGACCCAGTACTTC. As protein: CASRSTSGWSETQYF.

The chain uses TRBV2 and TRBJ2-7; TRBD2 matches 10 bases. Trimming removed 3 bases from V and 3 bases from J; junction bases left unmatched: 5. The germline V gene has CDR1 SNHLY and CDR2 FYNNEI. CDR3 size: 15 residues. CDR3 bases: TGTGCCAGCAGTGACTCCGGACTAGCGGACTACGAGCAGTACTTC. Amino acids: CASSDSGLADYEQYF.

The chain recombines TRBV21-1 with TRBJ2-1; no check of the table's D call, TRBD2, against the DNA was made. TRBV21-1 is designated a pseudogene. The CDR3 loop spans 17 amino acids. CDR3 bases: TGTGCCAGCAGCCTCCGGGACTTCCCTCGCTCCTACAATGAGCAGTTCTTC. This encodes CASSLRDFPRSYNEQFF.

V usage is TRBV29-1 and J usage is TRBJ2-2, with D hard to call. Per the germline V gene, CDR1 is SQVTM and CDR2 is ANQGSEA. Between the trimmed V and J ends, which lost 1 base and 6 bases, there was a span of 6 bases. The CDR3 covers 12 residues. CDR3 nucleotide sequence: TGCAGCGTTGAAGTCCCTCCCGGGGAGCTGTTTTTT. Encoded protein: CSVEVPPGELFF.

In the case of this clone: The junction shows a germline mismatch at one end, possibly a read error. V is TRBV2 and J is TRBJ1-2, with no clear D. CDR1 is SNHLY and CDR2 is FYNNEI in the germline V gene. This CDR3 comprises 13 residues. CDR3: CASGEGRQLGYTF. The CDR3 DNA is TGTGCCAGCGGTGAAGGCAGGCAGCTTGGCTACACCTTC.

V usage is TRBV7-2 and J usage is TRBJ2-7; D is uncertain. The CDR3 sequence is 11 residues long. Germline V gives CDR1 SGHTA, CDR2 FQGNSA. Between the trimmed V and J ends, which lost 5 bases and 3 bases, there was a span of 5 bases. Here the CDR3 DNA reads TGTGCCAGCAGCCCCAGCTACGAGCAGTACTTC. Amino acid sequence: CASSPSYEQYF. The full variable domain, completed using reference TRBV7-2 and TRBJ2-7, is GAGVSQSPSNKVTEKGKDVELRCDPISGHTALYWYRQSLGQGLEFLIYFQGNSAPDKSGLPSDRFSAERTGGSVSTLTIQRTQQEDSAVYLCASSPSYEQYFGPGTRLTVT.

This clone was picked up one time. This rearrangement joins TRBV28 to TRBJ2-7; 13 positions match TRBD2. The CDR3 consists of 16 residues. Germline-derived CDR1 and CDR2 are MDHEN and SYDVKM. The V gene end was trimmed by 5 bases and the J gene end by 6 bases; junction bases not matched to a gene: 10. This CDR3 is CASSPTSLAGGSEQYF. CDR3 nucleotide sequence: TGTGCCAGCAGTCCCACCTCACTAGCGGGAGGGTCCGAGCAGTACTTC.

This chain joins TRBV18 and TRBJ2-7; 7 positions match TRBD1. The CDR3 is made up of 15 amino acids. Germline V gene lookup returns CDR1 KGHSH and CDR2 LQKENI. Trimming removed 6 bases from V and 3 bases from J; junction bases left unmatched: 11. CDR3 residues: CASSLGQVLYYEQYF. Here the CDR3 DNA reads TGTGCCAGCTCTCTCGGACAGGTCCTCTACTACGAGCAGTACTTC. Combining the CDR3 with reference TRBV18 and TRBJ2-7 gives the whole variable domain NAGVMQNPRHLVRRRGQEARLRCSPMKGHSHVYWYRQLPEEGLKFMVYLQKENIIDESGMPKERFSAEFPKEGPSILRIQQVVRGDSAAYFCASSLGQVLYYEQYFGPGTRLTVT.

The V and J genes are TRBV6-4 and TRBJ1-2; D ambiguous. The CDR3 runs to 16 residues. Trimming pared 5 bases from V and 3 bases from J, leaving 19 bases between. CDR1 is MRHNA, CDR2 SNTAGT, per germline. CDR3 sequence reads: CASSILGADSDYGYTF. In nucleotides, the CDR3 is TGTGCCAGCAGTATTCTCGGTGCTGACTCCGACTATGGCTACACCTTC.